The clone carrying this T cell receptor beta chain has only a few counts. As yet, its antigen is unknown. The data derive from a study of beta chain features in type 1 diabetes. General study results and limits: Individuals with type 1 diabetes displayed fewer insertions and more deletions at VDJ junctions. cDNA-based reads could over-represent cells with high TCR expression.

By way of CD45RO/CCR7/CD25/CD127/CD95/CD27, the CD4+ regulatory, stem cell-like memory, central memory and naive cells were sorted. The whole isolated RNA underwent reverse transcription, so sequencing captured expressed TCRB transcripts. The table came from immunoSEQ multiplex PCR; TCRdb's copy has only in-frame clones and leaves some out. The sample has about 320,000 clones; 14% are singletons. Trimming took off 4 bases at V and 8 bases at J, with 18 bases between the two ends. Germline V gene sequence: CDR1 SNHLY, CDR2 FYNNEI. The CDR3 extends over 15 amino acids. The clonotype originates from a man aged 25 to 45 in good health. The rearrangement links TRBV2 to TRBJ2-1, with a weak D call TRBD1 (6 bases). Sequenced: central memory CD4+ T cells from blood. The CDR3 DNA is TGTGCCAGCAGTGGGGACACAATCCTTAGGGATGAGCAGTTCTTC. Its protein product is CASSGDTILRDEQFF.